This TCR beta chain was recovered during a study of Ad26.COV2.S vaccination and SARS-CoV-2 variants. TCRdb keeps only in-frame clones here, not all; method: immunoSEQ multiplex PCR. In the table there are about 480,000 clones, roughly 87% of which are singletons. Described treatment: roughly 20 received Ad26.COV2.S at low or high dose, single or two shots; roughly five received placebo; per-sample allocation not given. After the first vaccine or placebo injection, samples were drawn on day 63. There are 13 residues in the CDR3. The germline V gene has CDR1 LGHNT and CDR2 FRNRAP. V shed 5 bases and J shed 4 bases, with 9 bases lying between them.

This sequence was found in a person aged 18 to 59 who received the Ad26.COV2.S COVID-19 vaccine or a placebo. This rearrangement joins TRBV12-5 to TRBJ1-5; D may be TRBD1 (5 bases). Material: peripheral blood, obtained in a trial of Ad26.COV2.S vaccine versus placebo. The CDR3 DNA is TGTGCTAGTGGTGTCGGGGGGAATCAGCCCCAGCATTTT. Translated: CASGVGGNQPQHF.